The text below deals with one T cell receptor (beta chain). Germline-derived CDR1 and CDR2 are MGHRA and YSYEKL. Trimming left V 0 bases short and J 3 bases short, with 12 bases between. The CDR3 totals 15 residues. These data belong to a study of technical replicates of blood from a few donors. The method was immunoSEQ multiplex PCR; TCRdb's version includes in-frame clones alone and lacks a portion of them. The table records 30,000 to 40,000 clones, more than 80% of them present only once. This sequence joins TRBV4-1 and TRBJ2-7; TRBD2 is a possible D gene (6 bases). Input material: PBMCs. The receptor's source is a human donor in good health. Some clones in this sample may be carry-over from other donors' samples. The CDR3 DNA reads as TGCGCCAGCAGCCAAGATGGGACTTTTTACTACGAGCAGTACTTC. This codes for CASSQDGTFYYEQYF.